Sequencing of this T cell receptor (beta chain) was carried out in a study of tumor-infiltrating lymphocytes in primary liver carcinoma (dated by TCRdb to 2016 to 2017). Regarding the complete study: Five patients with histopathologically diagnosed primary liver carcinoma underwent surgical resection in China between late 2015 and March 2016. Of the five patients, three men and two women aged 30 to 69 years, four had hepatocellular carcinoma and one had combined HCC and intrahepatic cholangiocarcinoma. The tumors of the five patients were staged as T1-T3 N0M0, with maximum diameters ranging from roughly 4 to 10 cm. Roughly 3.5 to 7.5 million productive TCRbeta reads were obtained per sample, and no significant difference in read depth was found between tissue types. TCRbeta repertoire sequencing, expression microarrays and whole-exome sequencing were combined in the study across five regions of each liver tumor, with adjacent normal tissue and blood also included. A total of some 35 specimens from 5 patients underwent TCRbeta repertoire sequencing, comprising about 25 tumor regions, 5 adjacent noncancerous liver tissues and 5 peripheral blood samples. Repertoires from technical replicates were highly reproducible, with mean shared-clone rates approximately 0.88 and correlation coefficients above 0.98.

Remarks on this clonotype: Its recognized antigen is unknown. The junction and the germline gene differ at one end; a read error may be behind it.

Blood RNA was extracted from unsorted whole blood using TRIzol reagent, and germline DNA was obtained with the DNeasy Blood & Tissue kit. Chronic HBV infection was present in the patients, and the patients were treatment-naive at sampling. Before surgery, around 4 milliliters of peripheral blood were drawn into K2EDTA tubes. Taken from cysteine to phenylalanine, the CDR3 has 19 residues. Here the CDR3 DNA is all that survives: 57 bases in frame from base 1. The germline V gene specifies MNHNS as CDR1 and SASEGT as CDR2. A constant-region primer and ProtoScript II reverse transcriptase were used to reverse-transcribe TCRbeta-specific cDNA from around 480 ng total RNA. TCRbeta libraries were built with three nested multiplex PCR rounds, a slightly modified ARM-PCR procedure. Each of the first two PCR rounds ran for 9 to 11 cycles using multiplex TRBV1-TRBV30 forward primers together with a Cbeta reverse primer. Sample barcodes and Illumina adapters were attached in a final 25-cycle PCR using Deep VentR polymerase. Amplicons of 200-500 bp were gel-purified with a QIAquick gel extraction kit before sequencing. The TCRbeta amplicons were sequenced with 250-bp paired-end reads on an Illumina HiSeq 2500. For the original study's pipeline: Trimmomatic v0.33 was used to quality-trim the reads, and FLASH v1.2.11 was used to merge paired reads so that full CDR3 sequences could be recovered. V, D and J germline segments were assigned to the rearranged TCRbeta sequences using MiGEC v1.2.1b. Clonotype statistics and Shannon-Wiener diversity indices were computed with VDJtools v1.0.0. To reduce sampling bias, subsequent analyses other than the diversity analysis used only the 250 most abundant clonotypes in each sample. TCRdb cleaned the public reads at Q25 with fastp, built clones with MiXCR and kept in-frame beta chains. Entries are consolidated by CDR3 protein sequence, retaining the most common genes and DNA. TCRdb, not the authors, supplied the V and J calls. This sample has about 200,000 distinct CDR3 sequences in its table, and less than 75% of those were observed once. The leading ten clones occupy approximately 6.5% of the sample.

General study outcomes and caveats: The top 250 clones made up a significantly larger repertoire fraction in tumors than in blood (p = 0.039). Because the samples were bulk and unsorted, CD4+ and CD8+ T cell repertoires could not be compared. Only a few patients were included in the study, and the authors note that the findings should be validated in a larger study. Because only the TCR beta chain was sequenced and unpaired alpha chains were not captured, true repertoire diversity is likely underestimated. Repertoire overlap was found to be higher between tumor regions (mean about 36%) than between tumor-adjacent (roughly 17%) or tumor-blood (about 14%) pairs, consistent with antigen-driven expansion.

The chain was built from TRBV6-1 and TRBJ2-5; TRBD2 aligns with 11 central bases. The clonotype comes from a woman aged 55-69 years with primary liver carcinoma and hepatitis B virus infection. Sequencing input: peripheral blood. The CDR3 reads as follows: CASNEVNSGRATGRETQYF. The sequenced DNA: TGTGCCAGCAATGAAGTCAATAGCGGGAGGGCCACGGGTCGCGAGACCCAGTACTTC.